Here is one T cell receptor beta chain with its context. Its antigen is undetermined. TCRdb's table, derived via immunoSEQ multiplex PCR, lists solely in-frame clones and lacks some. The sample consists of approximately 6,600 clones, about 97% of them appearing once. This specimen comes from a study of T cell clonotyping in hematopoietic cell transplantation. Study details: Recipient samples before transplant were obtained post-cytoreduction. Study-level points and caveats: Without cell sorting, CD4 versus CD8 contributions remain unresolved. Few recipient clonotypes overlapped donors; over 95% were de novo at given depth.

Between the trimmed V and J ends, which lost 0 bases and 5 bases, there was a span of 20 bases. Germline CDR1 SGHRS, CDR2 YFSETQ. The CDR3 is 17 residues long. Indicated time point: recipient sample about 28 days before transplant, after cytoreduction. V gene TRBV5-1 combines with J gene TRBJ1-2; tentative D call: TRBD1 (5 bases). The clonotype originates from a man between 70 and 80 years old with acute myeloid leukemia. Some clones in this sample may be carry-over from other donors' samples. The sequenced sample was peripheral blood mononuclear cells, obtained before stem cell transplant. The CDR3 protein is CASSLGLEAGFGYGYTF. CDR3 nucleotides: TGCGCCAGCAGCTTGGGTCTAGAGGCAGGGTTTGGTTATGGCTACACCTTC.